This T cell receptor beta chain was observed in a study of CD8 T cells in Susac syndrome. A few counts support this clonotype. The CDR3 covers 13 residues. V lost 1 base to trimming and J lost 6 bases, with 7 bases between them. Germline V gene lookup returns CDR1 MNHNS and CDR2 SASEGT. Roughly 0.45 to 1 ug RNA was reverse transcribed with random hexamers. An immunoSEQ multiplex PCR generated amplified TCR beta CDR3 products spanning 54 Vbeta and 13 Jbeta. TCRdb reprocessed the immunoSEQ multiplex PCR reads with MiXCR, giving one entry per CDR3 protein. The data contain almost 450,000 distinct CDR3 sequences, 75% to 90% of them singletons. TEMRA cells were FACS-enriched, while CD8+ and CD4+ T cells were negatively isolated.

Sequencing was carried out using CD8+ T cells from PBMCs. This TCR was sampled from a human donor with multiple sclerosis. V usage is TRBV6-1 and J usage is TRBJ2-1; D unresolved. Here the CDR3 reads CASSEVGPNEQFF. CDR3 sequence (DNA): TGTGCCAGCAGTGAAGTTGGTCCCAATGAGCAGTTCTTC.